This TCR beta chain emerged from a study of radiation and T cells in renal cell carcinoma. In the study overall: Nephrectomy followed 15 Gy stereotactic body radiation by 4 weeks.

The germline gives CDR1 LNHDA, CDR2 SQIVND (reference sequence). The V segment lost 3 bases and the J segment 0 bases; nucleotides outside the gene matches: 6. This CDR3 has 16 residues. Data came from immunoSEQ multiplex PCR; TCRdb stores just in-frame clones and leaves some out. The repertoire holds about 150,000 clones, with around 90% as singletons. Described time point: blood 2 weeks post-SBRT. Treatment specified: 15 Gy SBRT to primary tumor, nephrectomy 4 weeks later. Radiation-treated patients gave blood at baseline, week 2 and week 4. Sequencing was performed on blood, taken from a patient whose treatment included radiotherapy and nephrectomy. This chain connects TRBV19 to TRBJ2-5; 8 nucleotides line up with TRBD2. The sequence was collected from a woman aged 45 to 65 with renal cell carcinoma. CDR3: CASSIERGRNQETQYF. The CDR3 bases are TGTGCCAGTAGTATCGAGCGGGGGCGAAACCAAGAGACCCAGTACTTC.